What follows are 13 T cell receptor beta chains derived from one specimen sequenced in a study of T cell repertoires in cytomegalovirus infection (dated by TCRdb to the late 2010s). The sequencing machine was an Illumina HiSeq 1500. The public reads were run again by TCRdb, first through fastp at Q25 and then through MiXCR, and only productive beta chains were kept. For every CDR3 protein sequence, its rows merge into one entry that carries the most common genes and DNA. The sample table holds some 450,000 distinct CDR3 sequences, of which approximately 32% were seen once. Roughly 13% of the sample belongs to the ten largest clones. The sequenced material came from PBMCs. These TCRs come from a human donor in good health (CMV status not recorded). Some clones in this sample may be carry-over from other donors' samples.

To note about this clonotype: The junction does not match germline at one end; this may be a read error. The chain links TRBV6-6 to TRBJ1-1; no clear D gene. Germline V gene data show CDR1 as MNHNY and CDR2 as SVGAGI (reference sequence). The CDR3 loop spans 17 amino acids. The CDR3 reads CARSPPGGRGMNTEAFF. The CDR3 DNA follows: TGTGCCCGCAGTCCTCCCGGTGGACGGGGTATGAACACTGAAGCTTTCTTT.

About this clonotype itself: Here the CDR3 omits its conserved ending phenylalanine or tryptophan, so a read error is the likely source. J is TRBJ2-7 and V is TRBV7-9; the match to TRBD2 covers 8 bases. CDR3 length equals 15 residues. Trimming at V came to 1 base and at J to 4 bases, leaving 6 bases not matched to a gene. Looked up from germline, CDR1 is SEHNR and CDR2 is FQNEAQ (reference sequence). CDR3 coding DNA: TGTGCCAGCAGCTTAGGGCGGGGGGCCTTATACGAGCAGTACTTA. Its protein product is CASSLGRGALYEQYL.

The chain joins TRBV5-4 to TRBJ1-6; D perhaps matches TRBD1 (6 bases). The germline V gene encodes CDR1 SGHNT and CDR2 YYREEE (reference sequence). The CDR3 has 16 amino acids. The V end lost 4 bases, the J end lost 5 bases, and 16 bases lay between the germline ends. This CDR3 reads CASSERPGQNNSPLHF. The CDR3 region has the DNA TGTGCCAGCAGCGAACGTCCGGGACAAAATAATTCACCCCTCCACTTT.

Details on this clonotype: This may stem from a read error, because a much larger clone lies one nucleotide away. As DNA, the CDR3 is TGTGCCAGCAGACGTCGGGGCCAGTCCTACGAGCAGTGCTTC. Amino acid sequence: CASRRRGQSYEQCF. The chain has TRBV12-3 or TRBV12-4 and TRBJ2-7; D could derive from TRBD1 or TRBD2 (5 bases each). The CDR3 spans 14 residues.

The chain employs TRBV6-1 and TRBJ1-5, with TRBD1 identical over 7 bases. The CDR3 contains 16 residues. CDR1 is MNHNS, CDR2 SASEGT, per germline. V lost 5 bases, J lost 4 bases, and 11 bases stayed unmatched. CDR3 loop: CASSLSTGLGNQPQHF. The CDR3 nucleotides are TGTGCCAGCAGTCTATCGACAGGGCTCGGTAATCAGCCCCAGCATTTT.

Ten or more counts support this clonotype. The chain uses TRBV7-2 and TRBJ1-1; D is undetermined. V lost 1 base and J 1 base, leaving 7 bases between the germline ends. Germline V CDR1 and CDR2: SGHTA, FQGNSA. This CDR3 is built from 14 residues. CDR3 sequence reads: CASSLGGKNTEAFF. CDR3 coding DNA: TGTGCCAGCAGCTTAGGAGGGAAGAACACTGAAGCTTTCTTT.

V is TRBV19 and J is TRBJ2-7; D perhaps matches TRBD1 (5 bases). The V end lost 6 bases, the J end lost 5 bases, and 20 bases lay between the germline ends. CDR1 is LNHDA, CDR2 SQIVND, per germline (reference sequence). The CDR3 has 15 residues. CDR3 nucleotides: TGTGCCAGTAGCTCCCCTACCCAGGGATTCCACGAGCAGTACTTC. The encoded protein is CASSSPTQGFHEQYF.

A word on this clonotype: The CDR3 ends on some other residue instead of the conserved phenylalanine or tryptophan, so this is likely a read error. The rearrangement uses TRBV7-2 and TRBJ2-1; TRBD2 matches at 11 bases. Per the germline V gene, CDR1 is SGHTA and CDR2 is FQGNSA. Germline trimming cut 3 bases from V and 7 bases from J; bases unmatched to any gene: 5. This CDR3 comprises 15 residues. CDR3 in DNA: TGTGCCAGCAGCTTTAGCGGGGGGGCTTTGAATGAGCAGTTCTTA. Translating it yields CASSFSGGALNEQFL.

Points on this clonotype: A read error may be the cause here, since a much bigger clone is one base away. The rearrangement uses TRBV6-6 and TRBJ1-1; TRBD1 is a possible D gene (6 bases). The ends were cut back, 11 bases at V and 7 bases at J, with 17 bases in the middle. The CDR3 runs to 12 residues. CDR1 MNHNY and CDR2 SVGAGI come from the germline V gene (reference sequence). The CDR3, as DNA: TGTGCCCGCACCTTAGGACAGAATGAAGCTTTCTTT. This gives the protein CARTLGQNEAFF.

Worth noting for this clonotype: This may stem from a read error, because a much larger clone lies one nucleotide away. V and J are TRBV12-3 or TRBV12-4 and TRBJ1-5, with TRBD1 as a possible D gene (5 bases). This CDR3 is 15 amino acids long. V was cut by 7 bases and J by 2 bases, with 15 bases left in between. CDR3 sequence: CASNLDIGGNQPQHF. The CDR3 nucleotides read TGTGCCAGCAACCTGGACATAGGGGGCAATCAGCCCCAGCATTTT.

J is TRBJ2-1 and V is TRBV29-1; 9 positions agree with TRBD2. The CDR3 extends over 15 amino acids. Trimming cost V 4 bases and J 2 bases; bases outside gene matches: 6. Germline CDR1 SQVTM, CDR2 ANQGSEA. CDR3 in amino acids: CSVGSAGGAYNEQFF. The CDR3 DNA sequence: TGCAGCGTTGGTTCAGCGGGGGGCGCCTACAATGAGCAGTTCTTC.

This clonotype was detected only a few times. The gene calls are TRBV11-2 and TRBJ1-3; 12 bases are shared with TRBD1. Germline CDR1 SGHAT, CDR2 FQNNGV. J gave up 2 bases and V 7 bases, and 18 bases lay outside the gene matches. The CDR3 totals 20 residues. CDR3 nucleotides: TGTGCCAGCACCCATCCGGGGACAGGGGGCGCCCCGTTGACTGGAAACACCATATATTTT. Encoded protein: CASTHPGTGGAPLTGNTIYF.

The sample holds many counts of this clonotype. The chain combines TRBV7-2 with TRBJ1-5, with D perhaps TRBD1 (6 bases). Germline CDR1 and CDR2: SGHTA and FQGNSA. Trimming cost V 2 bases and J 6 bases, with 11 bases left between them. The CDR3 is made up of 14 amino acids. The CDR3 sequence is CASSLSGGGQPQHF. In nucleotides, the CDR3 is TGTGCCAGCAGCTTATCCGGAGGGGGTCAGCCCCAGCATTTT. Looking up the rest from reference TRBV7-2 and TRBJ1-5 gives the full variable domain: GAGVSQSPSNKVTEKGKDVELRCDPISGHTALYWYRQSLGQGLEFLIYFQGNSAPDKSGLPSDRFSAERTGGSVSTLTIQRTQQEDSAVYLCASSLSGGGQPQHFGDGTRLSIL.